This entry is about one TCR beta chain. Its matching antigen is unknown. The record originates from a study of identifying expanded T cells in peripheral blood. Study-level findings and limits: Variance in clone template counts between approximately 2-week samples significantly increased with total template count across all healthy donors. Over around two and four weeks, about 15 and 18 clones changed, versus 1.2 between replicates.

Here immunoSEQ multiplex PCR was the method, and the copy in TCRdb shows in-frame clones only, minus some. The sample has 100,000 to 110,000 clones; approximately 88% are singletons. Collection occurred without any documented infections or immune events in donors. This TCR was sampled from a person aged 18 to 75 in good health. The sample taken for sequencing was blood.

CDR3 DNA: TGTGCCAGCAGTTTCGAACGGGAGTGGAATGAGCAGTTCTTC. As protein: CASSFEREWNEQFF. The chain links TRBV27 to TRBJ2-1; possible D gene TRBD2, 6 bases. Trimming cost V 3 bases and J 7 bases, with 13 bases left between them. Germline V gene data show CDR1 as MNHEY and CDR2 as SMNVEV (reference sequence). The CDR3 has 14 amino acids.